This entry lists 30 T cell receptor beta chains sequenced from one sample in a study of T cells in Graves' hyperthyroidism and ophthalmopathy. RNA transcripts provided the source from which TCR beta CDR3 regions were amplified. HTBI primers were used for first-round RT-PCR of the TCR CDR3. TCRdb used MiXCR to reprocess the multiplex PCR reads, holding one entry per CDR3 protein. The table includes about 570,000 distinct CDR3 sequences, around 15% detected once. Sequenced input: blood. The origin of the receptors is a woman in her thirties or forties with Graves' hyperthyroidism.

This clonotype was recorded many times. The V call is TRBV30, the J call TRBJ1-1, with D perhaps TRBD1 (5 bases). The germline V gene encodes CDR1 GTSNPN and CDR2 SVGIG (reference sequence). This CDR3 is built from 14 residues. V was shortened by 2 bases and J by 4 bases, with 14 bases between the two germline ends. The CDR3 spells CAWSRVRGGTEAFF. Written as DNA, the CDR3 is TGTGCCTGGAGTCGGGTAAGGGGAGGCACTGAAGCTTTCTTT.

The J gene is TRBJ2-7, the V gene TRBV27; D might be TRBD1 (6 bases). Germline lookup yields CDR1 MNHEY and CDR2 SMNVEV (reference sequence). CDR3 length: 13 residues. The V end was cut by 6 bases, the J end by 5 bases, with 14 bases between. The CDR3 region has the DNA TGTGCCAGCAGCTCCAGGGGTTCCCACGAGCAGTACTTC. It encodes CASSSRGSHEQYF.

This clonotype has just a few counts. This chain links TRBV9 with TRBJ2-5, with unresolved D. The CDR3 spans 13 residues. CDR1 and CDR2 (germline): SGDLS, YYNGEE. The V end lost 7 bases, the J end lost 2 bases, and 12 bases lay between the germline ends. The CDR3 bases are TGTGCCAGCGGCCAACTCGATCAAGAGACCCAGTACTTC. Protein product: CASGQLDQETQYF.

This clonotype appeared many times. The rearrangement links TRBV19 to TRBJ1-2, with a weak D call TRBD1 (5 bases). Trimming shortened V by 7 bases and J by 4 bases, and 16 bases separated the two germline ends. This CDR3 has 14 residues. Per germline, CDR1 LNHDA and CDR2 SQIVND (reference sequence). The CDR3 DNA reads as TGTGCCAGTACCTCCTCCGGGGCAGGCTATGGCTACACCTTC. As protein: CASTSSGAGYGYTF.

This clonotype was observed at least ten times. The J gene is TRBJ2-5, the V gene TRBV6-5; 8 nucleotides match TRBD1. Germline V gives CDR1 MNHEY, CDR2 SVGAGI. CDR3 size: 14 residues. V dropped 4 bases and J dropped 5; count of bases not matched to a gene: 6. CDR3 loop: CASSSSTGVETQYF. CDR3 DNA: TGTGCCAGCAGTTCCTCGACAGGGGTGGAGACCCAGTACTTC.

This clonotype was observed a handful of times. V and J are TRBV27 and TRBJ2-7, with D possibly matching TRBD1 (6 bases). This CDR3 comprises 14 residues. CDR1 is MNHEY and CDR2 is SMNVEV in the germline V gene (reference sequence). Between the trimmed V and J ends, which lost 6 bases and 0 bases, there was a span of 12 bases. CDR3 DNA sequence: TGTGCCAGCAGAAACAGGGAGATCTCCTACGAGCAGTACTTC. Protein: CASRNREISYEQYF.

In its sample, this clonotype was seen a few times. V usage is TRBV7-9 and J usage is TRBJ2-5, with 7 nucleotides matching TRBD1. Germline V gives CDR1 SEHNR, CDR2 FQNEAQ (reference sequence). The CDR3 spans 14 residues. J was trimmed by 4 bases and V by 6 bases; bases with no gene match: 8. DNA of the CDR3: TGTGCCAGCAGTCGTCGACAGGGCGGAGAGACCCAGTACTTC. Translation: CASSRRQGGETQYF.

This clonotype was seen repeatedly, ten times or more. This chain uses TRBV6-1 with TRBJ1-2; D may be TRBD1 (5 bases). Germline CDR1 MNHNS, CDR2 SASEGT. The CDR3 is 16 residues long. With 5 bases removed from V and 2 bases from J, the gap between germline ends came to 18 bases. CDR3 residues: CASSNRPGSANYGYTF. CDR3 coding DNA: TGTGCCAGCAGTAACCGACCAGGGTCCGCGAACTATGGCTACACCTTC.

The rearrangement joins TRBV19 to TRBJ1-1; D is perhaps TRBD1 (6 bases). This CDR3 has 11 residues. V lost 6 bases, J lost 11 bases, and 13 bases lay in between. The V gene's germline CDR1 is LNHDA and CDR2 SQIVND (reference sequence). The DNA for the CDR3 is TGTGCCAGTAGATGGGGGGGGCTGGCTTTCTTT. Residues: CASRWGGLAFF.

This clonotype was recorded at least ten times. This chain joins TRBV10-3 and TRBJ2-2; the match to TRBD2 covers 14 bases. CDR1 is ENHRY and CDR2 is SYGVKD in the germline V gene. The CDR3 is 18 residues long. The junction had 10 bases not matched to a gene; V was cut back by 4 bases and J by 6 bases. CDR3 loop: CAISGPTTSGRAPGELFF. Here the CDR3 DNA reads TGTGCCATCAGTGGCCCCACGACTAGCGGGAGGGCCCCCGGGGAGCTGTTTTTT.

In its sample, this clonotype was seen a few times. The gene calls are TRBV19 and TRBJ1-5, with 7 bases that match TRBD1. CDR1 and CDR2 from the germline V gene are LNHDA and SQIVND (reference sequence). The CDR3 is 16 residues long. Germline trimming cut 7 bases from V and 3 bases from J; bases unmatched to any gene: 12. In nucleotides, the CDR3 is TGTGCCAGTACTCCAAGACAGGGAGGGGTCAATCAGCCCCAGCATTTT. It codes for CASTPRQGGVNQPQHF. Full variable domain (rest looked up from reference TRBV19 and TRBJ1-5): DGGITQSPKYLFRKEGQNVTLSCEQNLNHDAMYWYRQDPGQGLRLIYYSQIVNDFQKGDIAEGYSVSREKKESFPLTVTSAQKNPTAFYLCASTPRQGGVNQPQHFGDGTRLSIL.

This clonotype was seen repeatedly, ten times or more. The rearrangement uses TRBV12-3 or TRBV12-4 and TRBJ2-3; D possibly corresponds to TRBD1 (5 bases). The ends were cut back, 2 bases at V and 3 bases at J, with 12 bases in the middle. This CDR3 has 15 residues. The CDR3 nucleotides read TGTGCCAGCAGTTTAAACCAGGGCCCTACAGATACGCAGTATTTT. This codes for CASSLNQGPTDTQYF.

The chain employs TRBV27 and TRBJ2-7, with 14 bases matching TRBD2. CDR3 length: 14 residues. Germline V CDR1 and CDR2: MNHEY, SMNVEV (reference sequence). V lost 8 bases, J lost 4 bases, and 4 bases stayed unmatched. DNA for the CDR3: TGTGCCAGCCGGAGGACTAGCGGGAGGTACGAGCAGTACTTC. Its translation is CASRRTSGRYEQYF.

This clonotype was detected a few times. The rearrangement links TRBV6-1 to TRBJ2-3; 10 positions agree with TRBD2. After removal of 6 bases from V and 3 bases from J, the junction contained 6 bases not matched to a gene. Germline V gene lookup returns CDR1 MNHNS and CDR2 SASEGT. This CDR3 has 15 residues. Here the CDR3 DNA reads TGTGCCAGCAGGATGGGACTAGCGCCGACAGATACGCAGTATTTT. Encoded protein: CASRMGLAPTDTQYF.

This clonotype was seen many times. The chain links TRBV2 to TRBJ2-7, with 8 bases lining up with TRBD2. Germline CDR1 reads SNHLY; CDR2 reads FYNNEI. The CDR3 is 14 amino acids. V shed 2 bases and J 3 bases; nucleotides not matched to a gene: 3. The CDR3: CASSERGLGYEQYF. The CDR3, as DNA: TGTGCCAGCAGTGAAAGGGGACTAGGCTACGAGCAGTACTTC.

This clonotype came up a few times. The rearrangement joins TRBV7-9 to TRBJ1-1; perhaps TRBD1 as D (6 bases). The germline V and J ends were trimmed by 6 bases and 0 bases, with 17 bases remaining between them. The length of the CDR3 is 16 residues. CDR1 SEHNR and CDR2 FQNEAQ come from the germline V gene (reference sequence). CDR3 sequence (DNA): TGTGCCAGCAGGGACCAATTAGGGACAATGAACACTGAAGCTTTCTTT. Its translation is CASRDQLGTMNTEAFF.

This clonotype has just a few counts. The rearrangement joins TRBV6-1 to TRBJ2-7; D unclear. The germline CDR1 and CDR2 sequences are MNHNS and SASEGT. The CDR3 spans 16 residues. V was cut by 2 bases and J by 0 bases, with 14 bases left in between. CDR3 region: CASSEFGAAVSYEQYF. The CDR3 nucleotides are TGTGCCAGCAGTGAATTTGGTGCGGCGGTCTCCTACGAGCAGTACTTC.

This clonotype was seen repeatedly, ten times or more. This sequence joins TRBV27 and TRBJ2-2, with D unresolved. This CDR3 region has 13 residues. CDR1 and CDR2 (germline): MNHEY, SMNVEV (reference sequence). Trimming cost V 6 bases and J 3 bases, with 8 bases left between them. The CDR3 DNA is TGTGCCAGCAGCACCGTATACACCGGGGAGCTGTTTTTT. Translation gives CASSTVYTGELFF.

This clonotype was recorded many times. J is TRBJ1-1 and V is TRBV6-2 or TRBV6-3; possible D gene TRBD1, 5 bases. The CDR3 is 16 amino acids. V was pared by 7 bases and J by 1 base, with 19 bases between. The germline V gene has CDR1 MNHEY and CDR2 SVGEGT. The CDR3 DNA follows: TGTGCCAGCATCCCCCACCCGGGGGTGGCGAACACTGAAGCTTTCTTT. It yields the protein CASIPHPGVANTEAFF.

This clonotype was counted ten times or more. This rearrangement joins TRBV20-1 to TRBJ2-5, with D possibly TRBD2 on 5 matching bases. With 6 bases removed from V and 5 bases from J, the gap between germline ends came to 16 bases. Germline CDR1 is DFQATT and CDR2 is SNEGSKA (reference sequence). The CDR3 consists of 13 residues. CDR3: CSATTAWRETQYF. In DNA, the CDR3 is TGCAGTGCAACGACTGCCTGGAGGGAGACCCAGTACTTC.

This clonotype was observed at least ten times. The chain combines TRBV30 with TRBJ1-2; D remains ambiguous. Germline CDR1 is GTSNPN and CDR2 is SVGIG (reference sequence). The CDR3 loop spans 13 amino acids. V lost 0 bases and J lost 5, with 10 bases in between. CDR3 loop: CAWSVQEVYGYTF. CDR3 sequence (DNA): TGTGCCTGGAGTGTACAAGAGGTTTATGGCTACACCTTC.

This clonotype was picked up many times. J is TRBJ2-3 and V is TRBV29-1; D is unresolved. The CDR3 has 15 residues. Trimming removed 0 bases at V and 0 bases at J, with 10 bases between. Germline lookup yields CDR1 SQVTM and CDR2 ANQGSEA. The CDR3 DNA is TGCAGCGTTGAAGATAAGGCCGGTAGCACAGATACGCAGTATTTT. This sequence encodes CSVEDKAGSTDTQYF.

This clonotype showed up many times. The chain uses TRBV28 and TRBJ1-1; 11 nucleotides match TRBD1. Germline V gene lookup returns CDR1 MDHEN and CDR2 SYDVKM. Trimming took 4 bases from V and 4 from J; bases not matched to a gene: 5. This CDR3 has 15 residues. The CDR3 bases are TGTGCCAGCAGTTCCTCCGGGACAGGGGGCACTGAAGCTTTCTTT. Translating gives CASSSSGTGGTEAFF.

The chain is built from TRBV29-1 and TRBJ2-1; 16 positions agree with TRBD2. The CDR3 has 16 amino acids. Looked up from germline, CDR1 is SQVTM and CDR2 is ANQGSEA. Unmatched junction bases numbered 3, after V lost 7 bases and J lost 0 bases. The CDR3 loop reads CSAGLAGGSSYNEQFF. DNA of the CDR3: TGCAGCGCGGGACTAGCGGGAGGGAGCTCCTACAATGAGCAGTTCTTC.

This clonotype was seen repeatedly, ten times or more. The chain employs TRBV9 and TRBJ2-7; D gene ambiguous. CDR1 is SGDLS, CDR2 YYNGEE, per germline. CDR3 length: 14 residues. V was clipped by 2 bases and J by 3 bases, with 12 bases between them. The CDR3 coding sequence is TGTGCCAGCAGCGTCTCAGAGGTTGACTACGAGCAGTACTTC. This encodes CASSVSEVDYEQYF.

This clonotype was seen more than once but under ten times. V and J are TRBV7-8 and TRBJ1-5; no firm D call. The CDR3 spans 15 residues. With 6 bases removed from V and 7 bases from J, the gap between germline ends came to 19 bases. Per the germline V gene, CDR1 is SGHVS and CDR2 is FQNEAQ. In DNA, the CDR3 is TGTGCCAGCAGTAGTCCCCAGGATCTGGACCAGCCCCAGCATTTT. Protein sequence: CASSSPQDLDQPQHF.

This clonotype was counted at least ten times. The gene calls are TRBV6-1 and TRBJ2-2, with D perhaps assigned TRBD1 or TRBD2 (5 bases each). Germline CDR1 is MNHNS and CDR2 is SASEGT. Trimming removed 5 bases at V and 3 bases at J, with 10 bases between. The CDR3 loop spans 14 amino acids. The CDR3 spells CASSWGPYTGELFF. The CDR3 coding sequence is TGTGCCAGCAGTTGGGGACCTTACACCGGGGAGCTGTTTTTT.

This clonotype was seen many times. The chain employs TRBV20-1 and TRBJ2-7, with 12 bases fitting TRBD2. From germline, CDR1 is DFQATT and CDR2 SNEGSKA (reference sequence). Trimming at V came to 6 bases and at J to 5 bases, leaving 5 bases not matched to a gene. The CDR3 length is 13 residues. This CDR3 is CSASWTSGNEQYF. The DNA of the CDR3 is TGCAGTGCCAGCTGGACTAGCGGGAACGAGCAGTACTTC.

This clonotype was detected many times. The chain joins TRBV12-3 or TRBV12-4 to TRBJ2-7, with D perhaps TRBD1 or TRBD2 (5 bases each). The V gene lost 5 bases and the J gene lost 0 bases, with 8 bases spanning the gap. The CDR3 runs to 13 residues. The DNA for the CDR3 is TGTGCCAGCAGTCGGGGCCTCTCCTACGAGCAGTACTTC. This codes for CASSRGLSYEQYF.

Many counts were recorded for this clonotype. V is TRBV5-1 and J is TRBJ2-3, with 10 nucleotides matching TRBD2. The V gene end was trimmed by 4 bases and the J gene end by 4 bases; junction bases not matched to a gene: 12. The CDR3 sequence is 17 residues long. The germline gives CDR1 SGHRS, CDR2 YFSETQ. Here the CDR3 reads CASSGWTSGWEPDTQYF. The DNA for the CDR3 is TGCGCCAGCAGCGGGTGGACTAGCGGTTGGGAGCCAGATACGCAGTATTTT.